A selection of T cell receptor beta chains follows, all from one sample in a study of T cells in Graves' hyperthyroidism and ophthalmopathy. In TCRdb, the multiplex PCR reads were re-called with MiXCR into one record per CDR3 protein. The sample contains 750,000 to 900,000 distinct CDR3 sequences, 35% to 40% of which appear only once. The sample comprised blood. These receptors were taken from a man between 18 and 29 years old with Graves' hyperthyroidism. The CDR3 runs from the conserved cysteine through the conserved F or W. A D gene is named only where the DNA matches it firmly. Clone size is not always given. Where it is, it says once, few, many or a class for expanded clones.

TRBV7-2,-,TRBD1,CASSFGGTVRSGYTF
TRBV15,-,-,CATSREGTGDNQPQHF
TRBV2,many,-,CASSEAQLRPNQPQHF
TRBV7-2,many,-,CASSLQGTGNTIYF
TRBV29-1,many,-,CSVRRRGRTGELFF
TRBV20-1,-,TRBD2,CSAPRPVLAGGQETQYF
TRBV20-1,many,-,CSAWDESEKLFF
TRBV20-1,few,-,CSASDWVFPNSPLHF
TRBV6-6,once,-,CASSSEGMSAGELFF
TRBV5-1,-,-,CASRPPFETDEQYF
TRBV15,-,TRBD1,CATSGTAGIQHF
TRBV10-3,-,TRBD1,CATGTGTLPSQPQHF
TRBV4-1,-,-,CASSRSAEIGEQYF
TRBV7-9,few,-,CASSRRSELSSGNTIYF
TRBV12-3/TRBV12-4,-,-,CASSPGYPNTEAFF
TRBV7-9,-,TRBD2,CASSWGAGGLNEQYF
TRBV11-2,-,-,CASLNLPDGALHF
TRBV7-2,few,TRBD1,CASSLDWTGDGYTF
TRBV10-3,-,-,CAISESGGRETQYF
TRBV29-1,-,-,CSVVGTGAKSGELSW
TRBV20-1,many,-,CSAKRTDRTTEAFF
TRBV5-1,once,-,CASSQDWSIPQYF
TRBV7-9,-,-,CASSLFGQKRRPGELFF
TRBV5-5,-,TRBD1,CASSQPHLGGAETQYF